This record concerns one T cell receptor beta chain sequence. As for time point: pretreatment peripheral blood. Pretreatment and on-treatment blood mononuclear cell samples were taken, totaling between 1 and 8 time points per patient. The data belong to a study of PD-L1 blockade in urothelial cancer. Study summary: In the patient group, about 85% of the roughly 29 were males with bladder-origin urothelial cancer. Blood was tested 3 weeks (second dose) and 6 weeks into treatment. Study patients had been treated with 0 to 3 previous chemotherapy regimens.

Using immunoSEQ multiplex PCR, the repertoire was profiled, and TCRdb retains in-frame clones only, with some absent. This sample yields approximately 90,000 clones, of which 70% to 90% are seen a single time; 13% to 15% belongs to the top ten. This CDR3 spans 17 amino acids. Germline loops: CDR1 SGHRS, CDR2 YFSETQ. V dropped 3 bases and J dropped 0; count of bases not matched to a gene: 5. The receptor was isolated from a man between 60 and 75 years old with urothelial cancer. This rearrangement joins TRBV5-1 to TRBJ2-3; 12 bases line up with TRBD2. Specimen: PBMCs, collected around atezolizumab (anti-PD-L1) treatment. CDR3 in DNA: TGCGCCAGCAGCTCTAGCGGGAGGGGCGCGAGCACAGATACGCAGTATTTT. This codes for CASSSSGRGASTDTQYF.